One sample yielded the 30 T cell receptor beta chains listed below, sequenced in a study of blood T cell repertoires in COVID-19. TCRdb's copy holds only in-frame clones and misses some; the assay was immunoSEQ multiplex PCR. The sample lists some 69,000 clones, around 79% occurring once. The sequencing sample was made of peripheral blood. Source of these receptors: a man aged 55 to 70 with acute or convalescent COVID-19.

The V and J genes are TRBV28 and TRBJ1-5; no clear D gene. The ends were cut back, 5 bases at V and 6 bases at J, with 11 bases in the middle. The CDR3 length is 13 residues. Germline V gene sequence: CDR1 MDHEN, CDR2 SYDVKM. CDR3 nucleotides: TGTGCCAGCAGTCCAGGTTTTGGTCAGCCCCAGCATTTT. Its protein product is CASSPGFGQPQHF.

The chain couples TRBV7-9 to TRBJ1-1, with 7 bases that match TRBD1. Per germline, CDR1 SEHNR and CDR2 FQNEAQ (reference sequence). This CDR3 has 15 amino acids. V lost 4 bases to trimming and J lost 0 bases; unmatched junction nucleotides: 5. The DNA for the CDR3 is TGTGCCAGCAGCTCCCGGACAGGAATGAACACTGAAGCTTTCTTT. The encoded protein is CASSSRTGMNTEAFF.

The gene calls are TRBV19 and TRBJ2-2, with 8 bases aligning to TRBD2. V was clipped by 7 bases and J by 6 bases; unmatched bases: 7. This CDR3 is 14 amino acids long. Germline CDR1 reads LNHDA; CDR2 reads SQIVND (reference sequence). CDR3 sequence: CASNVRRGAGELFF. The CDR3 nucleotides are TGTGCCAGTAATGTAAGGCGGGGGGCCGGGGAGCTGTTTTTT.

The chain joins TRBV5-1 to TRBJ1-2; 11 positions agree with TRBD1. Germline CDR1 is SGHRS and CDR2 is YFSETQ. CDR3 length: 15 residues. With V trimmed by 0 bases and J by 4 bases, 2 bases remained unmatched. The DNA for the CDR3 is TGCGCCAGCAGCTTGGACGGGACAGGGGGCTATGGCTACACCTTC. Translating gives CASSLDGTGGYGYTF.

V is TRBV7-2 and J is TRBJ1-3, with D perhaps matching TRBD1 (5 bases). The V end lost 5 bases, the J end lost 8 bases, and 16 bases lay between the germline ends. The CDR3 runs 14 residues. Germline V lookup: CDR1 SGHTA, CDR2 FQGNSA. The CDR3 protein is CASSPGLERDTIYF. CDR3 nucleotides: TGTGCCAGCAGCCCGGGACTCGAGAGAGACACCATATATTTT.

The gene calls are TRBV24-1 and TRBJ1-5, with a tentative D call TRBD1 (6 bases). This CDR3 comprises 15 residues. V lost 8 bases, J lost 3 bases, and 16 bases lay in between. Germline CDR1 is KGHDR and CDR2 is SFDVKD. The CDR3 protein is CATKAGDFDNQPQHF. CDR3 sequence (DNA): TGTGCCACCAAGGCAGGGGATTTTGACAATCAGCCCCAGCATTTT.

The chain links TRBV7-2 to TRBJ2-1; 9 nucleotides match TRBD2. This CDR3 spans 15 amino acids. After removal of 2 bases from V and 10 bases from J, the junction contained 9 bases not matched to a gene. The germline CDR1 and CDR2 sequences are SGHTA and FQGNSA. CDR3 coding DNA: TGTGCCAGCAGCTTACTTGCGGGGGGGCCCTGGGAGCAGTTCTTC. Protein product: CASSLLAGGPWEQFF.

The chain carries TRBV4-1 and TRBJ2-3, with TRBD1 identical over 7 bases. The J segment lost 1 base and the V segment lost 0 bases, leaving 10 bases of the junction unmatched. Germline V gene sequence: CDR1 MGHRA, CDR2 YSYEKL. The CDR3 totals 18 residues. CDR3 sequence (DNA): TGCGCCAGCAGCCAAGAACCCCCGACAGGGTTAGGCACAGATACGCAGTATTTT. Its protein product is CASSQEPPTGLGTDTQYF.

The chain uses TRBV12-3 or TRBV12-4 and TRBJ1-1; D remains unclear. The CDR3 runs 11 residues. V was clipped by 2 bases and J by 7 bases, with 5 bases between them. This chain's CDR3 is CASSLRHEAFF. CDR3 coding DNA: TGTGCCAGCAGTTTAAGACATGAAGCTTTCTTT.

This chain connects TRBV19 to TRBJ2-3, with D maybe TRBD2 (6 bases). The CDR3 has 15 amino acids. The germline V gene has CDR1 LNHDA and CDR2 SQIVND (reference sequence). V lost 4 bases to trimming and J lost 1 base, with 12 bases between them. The CDR3 bases are TGTGCCAGTAGTAGCAAGCGGGCAGGCACAGATACGCAGTATTTT. Translating it yields CASSSKRAGTDTQYF.

The chain employs TRBV7-3 and TRBJ2-2; the D is unclear. The CDR3 spans 14 residues. From germline, CDR1 is SGHTA and CDR2 FQGTGA. V lost 5 bases, J lost 0 bases, and 7 bases lay in between. The CDR3 loop is CASSQSSNTGELFF. CDR3 DNA sequence: TGTGCCAGCAGCCAGTCCTCGAACACCGGGGAGCTGTTTTTT. The whole variable domain, filled in from reference TRBV7-3 and TRBJ2-2, reads GAGVSQTPSNKVTEKGKYVELRCDPISGHTALYWYRQSLGQGPEFLIYFQGTGAADDSGLPNDRFFAVRPEGSVSTLKIQRTERGDSAVYLCASSQSSNTGELFFGEGSRLTVL.

V usage is TRBV11-2 and J usage is TRBJ2-3; D not certain. Germline CDR1 SGHAT, CDR2 FQNNGV. The length of the CDR3 is 14 residues. The germline V and J ends were trimmed by 2 bases and 4 bases, with 10 bases remaining between them. CDR3 sequence (DNA): TGTGCCAGCAGCTTAACCTCCGGTGCAGATACGCAGTATTTT. Encoded protein: CASSLTSGADTQYF.

This sequence joins TRBV7-8 and TRBJ1-1; D not certain. Germline V gives CDR1 SGHVS, CDR2 FQNEAQ. The V end was cut by 5 bases, the J end by 3 bases, with 10 bases between. CDR3 size: 13 residues. The CDR3 DNA sequence: TGTGCCAGCAGCCCCGACATCTACACTGAAGCTTTCTTT. Translated, it gives CASSPDIYTEAFF.

The chain couples TRBV4-1 to TRBJ1-4; no reliable D call. V lost 4 bases, J lost 0 bases, and 9 bases lay in between. Germline V gene sequence: CDR1 MGHRA, CDR2 YSYEKL. The length of the CDR3 is 15 residues. The CDR3 DNA reads as TGCGCCAGCAGCCCCCGGGGAACAACTAATGAAAAACTGTTTTTT. It is translated as CASSPRGTTNEKLFF.

This rearrangement joins TRBV19 to TRBJ1-4; 9 positions match TRBD1. Losses at the gene ends were 7 bases for V and 4 bases for J; bases not matched to a gene: 4. The germline V gene has CDR1 LNHDA and CDR2 SQIVND (reference sequence). This CDR3 comprises 14 residues. CDR3 residues: CASTDRGFNEKLFF. The CDR3 DNA sequence: TGTGCCAGTACCGACAGGGGGTTTAATGAAAAACTGTTTTTT.

The chain joins TRBV6-2 or TRBV6-3 to TRBJ1-3, with TRBD1 as a possible D gene (5 bases). Looked up from germline, CDR1 is MNHEY and CDR2 is SVGEGT. The V and J ends lost 6 bases and 1 base respectively, with 10 bases between them. The CDR3 is 14 residues long. CDR3 residues: CASSPQGSGNTIYF. In DNA form, the CDR3 reads TGTGCCAGCAGCCCTCAGGGTTCTGGAAACACCATATATTTT.

V gene TRBV6-6 combines with J gene TRBJ1-2; 8 bases fit TRBD1. This CDR3 is 15 amino acids long. After removal of 4 bases from V and 5 bases from J, the junction contained 9 bases not matched to a gene. Germline values: CDR1 MNHNY, CDR2 SVGAGI (reference sequence). This CDR3 is CASSSQPGQGYGYTF. The CDR3 bases are TGTGCCAGCAGTTCACAACCCGGACAGGGATATGGCTACACCTTC.

The genes are TRBV25-1 and TRBJ1-1; 7 bases are shared with TRBD1. Unmatched junction bases numbered 12, after V lost 7 bases and J lost 1 base. CDR3 length: 16 amino acids. Germline values: CDR1 MGHDK, CDR2 SYGVNS. The CDR3 DNA sequence: TGTGCCAGCACCCAGACCGGGGGACAGAGGAACACTGAAGCTTTCTTT. Translated: CASTQTGGQRNTEAFF.

This chain uses TRBV30 with TRBJ2-1; D may be TRBD2 (5 bases). This CDR3 is built from 14 residues. The V end was cut by 1 base, the J end by 5 bases, with 12 bases between. Germline CDR1 is GTSNPN and CDR2 is SVGIG (reference sequence). The CDR3 region is CAWSGGRGDNEQFF. The CDR3 DNA follows: TGTGCCTGGAGTGGAGGCCGGGGTGACAATGAGCAGTTCTTC.

The chain uses TRBV20-1 and TRBJ2-7, with 7 bases lining up with TRBD1. The germline CDR1 and CDR2 sequences are DFQATT and SNEGSKA (reference sequence). V was pared by 3 bases and J by 3 bases, with 5 bases of the junction left unmatched. This CDR3 spans 13 amino acids. CDR3 coding DNA: TGCAGTGCTAGTCGACAGGGATACTACGAGCAGTACTTC. This gives the protein CSASRQGYYEQYF.

The gene calls are TRBV5-5 and TRBJ2-7; 10 nucleotides agree with TRBD1. The germline CDR1 and CDR2 sequences are SGHKS and YYEKEE (reference sequence). The CDR3 loop spans 15 amino acids. V lost 2 bases to trimming and J lost 4 bases; unmatched junction nucleotides: 6. CDR3 residues: CASSFGGQGVYEQYF. CDR3 coding DNA: TGTGCCAGCAGCTTCGGAGGACAGGGGGTTTACGAGCAGTACTTC.

V gene TRBV18 combines with J gene TRBJ1-6; D is uncertain. The ends were cut back, 1 base at V and 0 bases at J, with 7 bases in the middle. From germline, CDR1 is KGHSH and CDR2 LQKENI. The CDR3 sequence is 16 residues long. CDR3 bases: TGTGCCAGCTCACCACGAGTAAGCTCCTATAATTCACCCCTCCACTTT. It is translated as CASSPRVSSYNSPLHF.

The genes are TRBV21-1 and TRBJ2-2; the table's D call TRBD2 went unverified against the DNA. TRBV21-1 is given as a pseudogene. This CDR3 contains 17 residues. This CDR3 reads CASSKKRGEAEHRGAVF. The CDR3 bases are TGTGCCAGCAGCAAAAAGAGAGGGGAGGCAGAACACCGGGGAGCTGTTTTT.

This chain connects TRBV5-8 to TRBJ2-3; 16 bases match TRBD2. The CDR3 covers 17 residues. Germline CDR1 SGHTS, CDR2 YDEGEE. With 4 bases clipped from V and 5 bases from J, the junction kept 7 bases outside the gene matches. The CDR3: CASSEGTSGGALDTQYF. CDR3 in DNA: TGTGCCAGCAGCGAAGGGACTAGCGGGGGGGCCTTAGATACGCAGTATTTT. Full variable domain (remainder filled in from reference TRBV5-8 and TRBJ2-3): EAGVTQSPTHLIKTRGQQATLRCSPISGHTSVYWYQQALGLGLQFLLWYDEGEERNRGNFPPRFSGRQFPNYSSELNVNALELEDSALYLCASSEGTSGGALDTQYFGPGTRLTVL.

This clone was counted only a few times. For the CDR3, the DNA is TGTGCCAGCAGCCAAGACCTGGGAAACACCATATATTTT. It specifies CASSQDLGNTIYF. This rearrangement joins TRBV3-1 (or the pseudogene TRBV3-2) to TRBJ1-3; D not certain. Germline assignment: CDR1 LGHDT and CDR2 YNNKEL (reference sequence). There are 13 residues in the CDR3. V lost 0 bases and J 4 bases, leaving 4 bases between the germline ends.

The rearrangement joins TRBV11-3 to TRBJ2-2; D call uncertain. Germline lookup yields CDR1 SGHNT and CDR2 YENEEA. The CDR3 runs to 13 residues. The germline V and J ends were trimmed by 6 bases and 5 bases, with 10 bases remaining between them. Here the CDR3 reads CASSFPRTGELFF. In DNA form, the CDR3 reads TGTGCCAGCAGTTTTCCGCGGACCGGGGAGCTGTTTTTT.

V is TRBV5-4 and J is TRBJ2-6; D uncertain. Per germline, CDR1 SGHNT and CDR2 YYREEE (reference sequence). CDR3 size: 16 residues. V lost 4 bases, J lost 0 bases, and 11 bases lay in between. CDR3 bases: TGTGCCAGCAGCCTGACTGCGAGCTCTGGGGCCAACGTCCTGACTTTC. As protein: CASSLTASSGANVLTF.

The chain is built from TRBV7-9 and TRBJ1-1, with 8 positions matching TRBD1. V gave up 4 bases and J gave up 5 bases; unmatched junction bases: 3. This CDR3 is built from 13 residues. The germline gives CDR1 SEHNR, CDR2 FQNEAQ (reference sequence). CDR3 in amino acids: CASSSQGATEAFF. The DNA of the CDR3 is TGTGCCAGCAGCTCCCAGGGGGCTACTGAAGCTTTCTTT. The full variable domain, with the rest looked up from reference TRBV7-9 and TRBJ1-1, is DTGVSQNPRHKITKRGQNVTFRCDPISEHNRLYWYRQTLGQGPEFLTYFQNEAQLEKSRLLSDRFSAERPKGSFSTLEIQRTEQGDSAMYLCASSSQGATEAFFGQGTRLTVV.

The chain links TRBV27 to TRBJ1-5; D not resolved. V was clipped by 8 bases and J by 2 bases, with 16 bases between them. Germline CDR1 MNHEY, CDR2 SMNVEV (reference sequence). The CDR3 is 15 residues long. CDR3 loop: CASGLRAGGNQPQHF. The CDR3 nucleotides read TGTGCCAGCGGCTTGCGAGCCGGAGGCAATCAGCCCCAGCATTTT.

The count of this clone is one. The chain uses TRBV4-3 and TRBJ2-1, with D unclear. Germline V gene data show CDR1 as LGHNA and CDR2 as YSLEER. The CDR3 runs 14 residues. V was shortened by 4 bases and J by 5 bases, with 12 bases between the two germline ends. The DNA of the CDR3 is TGCGCCAGCAGCCGAACTAATAGCCACAATGAGCAGTTCTTC. It codes for CASSRTNSHNEQFF.